This TCR beta chain was retrieved from a study of OX40 agonist ivuxolimab in advanced cancers. CDR1 and CDR2 (germline): SGHTA, FQGNSA. This CDR3 has 16 residues. V was clipped by 2 bases and J by 7 bases, with 15 bases between them. Data came from immunoSEQ multiplex PCR; TCRdb stores just in-frame clones and leaves some out. This table has over 55,000 clones, over 75% appearing once. Patients had blood sampled at baseline and again on cycle 4 day 1 and cycle 7 day 1. Sequenced here: CD4+ or CD8+ T cells sorted from blood, sampled in a trial of the OX40 agonist ivuxolimab. This TCR came from an adult with an advanced solid tumor such as melanoma, head and neck, liver or kidney cancer. The chain employs TRBV7-2 and TRBJ1-6; D might be TRBD1 (6 bases). The CDR3 DNA reads TGTGCCAGCAGCTTAACTTCCACAGGGTCCAATTCACCCCTCCACTTT. Protein: CASSLTSTGSNSPLHF.